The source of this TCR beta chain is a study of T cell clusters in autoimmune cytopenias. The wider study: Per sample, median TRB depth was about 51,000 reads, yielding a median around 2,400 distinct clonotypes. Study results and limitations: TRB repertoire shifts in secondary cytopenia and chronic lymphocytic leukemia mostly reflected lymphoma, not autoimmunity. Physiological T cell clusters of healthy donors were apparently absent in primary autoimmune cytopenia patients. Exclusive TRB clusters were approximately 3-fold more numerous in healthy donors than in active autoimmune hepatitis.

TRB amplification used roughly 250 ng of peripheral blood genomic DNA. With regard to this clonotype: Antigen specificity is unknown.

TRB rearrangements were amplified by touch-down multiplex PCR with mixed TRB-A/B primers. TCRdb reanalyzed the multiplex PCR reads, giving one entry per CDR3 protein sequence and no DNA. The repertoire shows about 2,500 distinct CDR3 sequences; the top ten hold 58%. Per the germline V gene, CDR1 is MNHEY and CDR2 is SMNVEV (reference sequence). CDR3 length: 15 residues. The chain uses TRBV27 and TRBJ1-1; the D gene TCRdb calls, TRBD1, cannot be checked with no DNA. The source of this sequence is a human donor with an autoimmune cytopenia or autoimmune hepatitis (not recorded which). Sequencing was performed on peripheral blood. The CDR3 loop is CASTDQGTMNTEAFF.